The next 21 T cell receptor beta chains were all read from a single sample in a study of metastatic and nonmetastatic thyroid tumors. All patients were treatment-naive before thyroid surgery. TCRdb re-processed the PCR reads through MiXCR. The top ten clones hold under 15% of a sample with 18,000 or so clones, more than 25% of them seen once. Sequencing was performed on tumor tissue. The receptor source for this set is a female donor with papillary thyroid cancer or a benign thyroid nodule (not recorded which). Some clones in this sample may be carry-over from other donors' samples.

This clone was detected a few times. This chain uses TRBV29-1 with TRBJ2-3; maybe TRBD2 (5 bases). CDR1 is SQVTM and CDR2 is ANQGSEA in the germline V gene. CDR3 size: 13 residues. V was shortened by 6 bases and J by 3 bases, with 13 bases between the two germline ends. The CDR3 spells CSVAPTGTDTQYF. The CDR3 region has the DNA TGCAGCGTCGCGCCGACGGGGACAGATACGCAGTATTTT.

By proportion, this clone is medium-sized. This chain links TRBV7-6 with TRBJ2-1; 9 bases line up with TRBD2. This CDR3 has 15 residues. From germline, CDR1 is SGHVS and CDR2 FNYEAQ. J was trimmed by 6 bases and V by 7 bases; bases with no gene match: 10. Written as DNA, the CDR3 is TGTGCCAGCACCCCGTATAGCGGGAGTAGCAATGAGCAGTTCTTC. This sequence encodes CASTPYSGSSNEQFF.

This clone was observed at least ten times. The chain joins TRBV2 to TRBJ2-4, with D hard to call. Trimming left V 3 bases short and J 0 bases short, with 9 bases between. The CDR3 runs to 15 residues. Germline V gives CDR1 SNHLY, CDR2 FYNNEI. CDR3 nucleotides: TGTGCCAGCAGTGACGGGCAGCGAGCCAAAAACATTCAGTACTTC. It translates to CASSDGQRAKNIQYF.

V usage is TRBV28 and J usage is TRBJ2-3; D possibly corresponds to TRBD2 (6 bases). V lost 6 bases, J lost 2 bases, and 9 bases lay in between. Germline V gene data show CDR1 as MDHEN and CDR2 as SYDVKM. The CDR3 sequence is 13 residues long. CDR3 residues: CASRGGLTDTQYF. As DNA, the CDR3 is TGTGCCAGCAGGGGGGGACTCACAGATACGCAGTATTTT. The full variable domain, rest sourced from reference TRBV28 and TRBJ2-3, is DVKVTQSSRYLVKRTGEKVFLECVQDMDHENMFWYRQDPGLGLRLIYFSYDVKMKEKGDIPEGYSVSREKKERFSLILESASTNQTSMYLCASRGGLTDTQYFGPGTRLTVL.

This clone has at least ten counts. This may be a read error, as it is one base from a much larger clone. The V and J genes are TRBV5-1 and TRBJ2-7; possible D gene TRBD2, 6 bases. This CDR3 region has 16 residues. In germline, CDR1 is SGHRS, CDR2 YFSETQ. This CDR3 reads CANSLGMVAGLSEQYF. The CDR3 bases are TGCGCCAACAGCTTGGGGATGGTTGCGGGACTCTCGGAGCAGTACTTC.

About this clone: One base away lies a much larger clone, so this may be a sequencing read error. The V and J genes are TRBV6-5 and TRBJ2-7; D is perhaps TRBD2 (5 bases). This CDR3 comprises 17 residues. Germline assignment: CDR1 MNHEY and CDR2 SVGAGI. V was trimmed by 3 bases and J by 6 bases, leaving 24 bases between them. CDR3 region: CASSYLVSSVPRVEQYF. CDR3 nucleotides: TGTGCCAGCAGTTATTTAGTCTCCAGCGTGCCGAGGGTCGAGCAGTACTTC.

The CDR3 here is CASSLGQAISYEQYF. The CDR3, as DNA: TGTGCCAGCAGCTTAGGACAGGCTATCTCCTACGAGCAGTACTTC. The chain uses TRBV7-2 and TRBJ2-7, with D possibly matching TRBD1 (6 bases). V was trimmed by 1 base and J by 0 bases, leaving 10 bases between them. CDR3 length equals 15 residues. Looked up from germline, CDR1 is SGHTA and CDR2 is FQGNSA.

There are a few counts of this clone. The chain links TRBV6-1 to TRBJ1-1; a possible D gene is TRBD1 (6 bases). V lost 3 bases and J 8 bases, leaving 16 bases between the germline ends. The germline V gene has CDR1 MNHNS and CDR2 SASEGT. The CDR3 length is 14 residues. The CDR3 DNA follows: TGTGCCAGCAGTGAGGGTGGGACAAAACTCGAAGCTTTCTTT. This gives the protein CASSEGGTKLEAFF.

The rearrangement joins TRBV9 to TRBJ2-7; TRBD1 matches at 9 bases. Losses at the gene ends were 3 bases for V and 3 bases for J; bases not matched to a gene: 7. CDR1 and CDR2 from the germline V gene are SGDLS and YYNGEE. This CDR3 is 15 amino acids long. CDR3 bases: TGTGCCAGCAGCGAGGCCCCGGGACAGGGCTACGAGCAGTACTTC. This translates into CASSEAPGQGYEQYF.

There are many counts of this clone. The J gene is TRBJ2-5, the V gene TRBV7-9, with TRBD2 matching 8 bases. The CDR3 loop spans 16 amino acids. Germline loops: CDR1 SEHNR, CDR2 FQNEAQ (reference sequence). Trimming took 1 base from V and 4 from J; bases not matched to a gene: 8. The CDR3 sequence: CASSLVGLAGGETQYF. The CDR3 region has the DNA TGTGCCAGCAGCTTAGTAGGTTTGGCGGGAGGAGAGACCCAGTACTTC.

The chain has TRBV10-3 and TRBJ2-7, with D hard to call. The CDR3 is 16 amino acids. The ends were cut back, 0 bases at V and 0 bases at J, with 12 bases in the middle. Germline CDR1 and CDR2: ENHRY and SYGVKD. The CDR3 DNA reads as TGTGCCATCAGTGAGTCGGTGATGACCAGCTCCTACGAGCAGTACTTC. Protein product: CAISESVMTSSYEQYF.

V gene TRBV5-8 combines with J gene TRBJ1-1; 7 bases match TRBD1. After removal of 5 bases from V and 1 base from J, the junction contained 11 bases not matched to a gene. There are 16 residues in the CDR3. The germline V gene encodes CDR1 SGHTS and CDR2 YDEGEE. The CDR3 DNA reads TGTGCCAGCAGTAACAGGGGCGGCTTGTGGAACACTGAAGCTTTCTTT. Translation: CASSNRGGLWNTEAFF.

Points on this clone: The conserved final phenylalanine or tryptophan is absent from the CDR3, which likely points to a read error. The V and J genes are TRBV6-1 and TRBJ2-3, with D tentatively TRBD1 (5 bases). CDR3 length: 15 residues. The V and J ends lost 8 bases and 11 bases respectively, with 26 bases between them. From germline, CDR1 is MNHNS and CDR2 SASEGT. CDR3 nucleotide sequence: TGTGCCAGCGACAGTCAAGGGATGCGCACATATAAGCAGTATTGT. It codes for CASDSQGMRTYKQYC.

This clone was detected only a few times. The V and J genes are TRBV25-1 and TRBJ2-7; D may be TRBD1 or TRBD2 (7 bases each). Deletions cut 6 bases from V and 3 bases from J, with 15 bases between. CDR1 and CDR2 from the germline V gene are MGHDK and SYGVNS. This CDR3 spans 14 amino acids. The CDR3 DNA reads TGTGCCAGCAGGGGGAGGGGGCAATACTACGAGCAGTACTTC. It yields the protein CASRGRGQYYEQYF.

This clone has only a few counts. One end of the junction does not line up with germline, which may come from a read error. This rearrangement joins TRBV6-6 to TRBJ2-3, with 10 bases fitting TRBD2. Looked up from germline, CDR1 is MNHNY and CDR2 is SVGAGI (reference sequence). The CDR3 contains 17 residues. The CDR3 DNA follows: TGTGCCAGCATTTACTCGGCTAGCGGGAGATCGACAGATACGCAGTATTTT. It translates to CASIYSASGRSTDTQYF.

In nucleotides, the CDR3 is TGTGCCACCAGCAGGGGGTCCTCCCCAACTAATGAAAAACTGTTTTTT. This gives the protein CATSRGSSPTNEKLFF. The rearrangement links TRBV15 to TRBJ1-4; D remains unclear. From germline, CDR1 is LNHNV and CDR2 YYDKDF (reference sequence). Trimming pared 3 bases from V and 0 bases from J, leaving 11 bases between. The CDR3 sequence is 16 residues long.

Many counts were recorded for this clone. The genes are TRBV14 and TRBJ2-7; no clear D gene. Trimming shortened V by 2 bases and J by 5 bases, and 13 bases separated the two germline ends. Germline V gene sequence: CDR1 SGHDN, CDR2 FVKESK. This CDR3 spans 14 amino acids. CDR3 DNA: TGTGCCAGCAGCCAACTCACCGACATACACGAGCAGTACTTC. As protein: CASSQLTDIHEQYF.

The chain links TRBV10-3 to TRBJ2-1; 9 nucleotides align to TRBD2. CDR3 length: 17 amino acids. Germline V CDR1 and CDR2: ENHRY, SYGVKD. The V segment lost 0 bases and the J segment 10 bases; nucleotides outside the gene matches: 13. CDR3 in DNA: TGTGCCATCAGTGAGTCAGGAGTAGCGGGAGTGCGGAACGAGCAGTTCTTC. It encodes CAISESGVAGVRNEQFF.

The chain links TRBV20-1 to TRBJ1-5; the match to TRBD1 covers 7 bases. V lost 4 bases and J lost 4; bases outside the gene matches: 4. The CDR3 is 13 residues long. Germline lookup yields CDR1 DFQATT and CDR2 SNEGSKA (reference sequence). CDR3 in DNA: TGCAGTGCTACGACAGGGATTAATCAGCCCCAGCATTTT. Translated: CSATTGINQPQHF.

The rearrangement uses TRBV19 and TRBJ1-4; D gene ambiguous. Germline CDR1 LNHDA, CDR2 SQIVND (reference sequence). The CDR3 has 16 amino acids. Trimming pared 4 bases from V and 8 bases from J, leaving 20 bases between. The CDR3 here is CASSTQFAGEQEKLFF. The CDR3 DNA follows: TGTGCCAGTAGTACCCAATTTGCGGGCGAGCAGGAAAAACTGTTTTTT.

This clone is medium-sized (0.01 to 0.1%) in the sample. DNA for the CDR3: TGCAGTGCCCGGACTAGCGGGAACTCCTACGAGCAGTACTTC. Its protein product is CSARTSGNSYEQYF. V and J are TRBV20-1 and TRBJ2-7; TRBD2 agrees at 12 bases. Germline V gene sequence: CDR1 DFQATT, CDR2 SNEGSKA (reference sequence). This CDR3 has 14 residues. V trimming: 6 bases; J trimming: 0 bases; junction bases outside the gene matches: 3.